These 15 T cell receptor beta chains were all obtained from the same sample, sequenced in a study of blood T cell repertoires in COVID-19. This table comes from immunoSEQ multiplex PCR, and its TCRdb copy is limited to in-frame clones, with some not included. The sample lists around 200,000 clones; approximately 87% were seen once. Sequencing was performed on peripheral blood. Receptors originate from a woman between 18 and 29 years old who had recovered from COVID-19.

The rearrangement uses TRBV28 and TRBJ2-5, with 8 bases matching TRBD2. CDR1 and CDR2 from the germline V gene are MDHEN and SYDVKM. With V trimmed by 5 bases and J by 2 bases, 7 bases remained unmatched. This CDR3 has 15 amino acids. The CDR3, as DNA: TGTGCCAGCAGTCTTGGACTAGCCCTACAAGAGACCCAGTACTTC. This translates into CASSLGLALQETQYF.

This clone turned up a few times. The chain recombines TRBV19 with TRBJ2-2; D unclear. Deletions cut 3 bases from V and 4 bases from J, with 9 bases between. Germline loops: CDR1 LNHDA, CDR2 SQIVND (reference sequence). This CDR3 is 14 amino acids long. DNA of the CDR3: TGTGCCAGTAGTATGCTGATGGCCACCGGGGAGCTGTTTTTT. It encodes CASSMLMATGELFF.

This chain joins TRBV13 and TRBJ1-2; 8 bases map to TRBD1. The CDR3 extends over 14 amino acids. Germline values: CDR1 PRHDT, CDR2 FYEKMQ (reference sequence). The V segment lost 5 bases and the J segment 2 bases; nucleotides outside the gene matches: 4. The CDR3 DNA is TGTGCCAGCAGCGCCGGACAGGGAAACTATGGCTACACCTTC. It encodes CASSAGQGNYGYTF.

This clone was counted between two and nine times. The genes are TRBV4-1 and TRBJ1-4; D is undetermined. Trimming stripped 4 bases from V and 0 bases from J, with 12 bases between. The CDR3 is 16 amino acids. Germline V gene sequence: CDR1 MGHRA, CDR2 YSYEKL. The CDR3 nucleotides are TGCGCCAGCAGCCCTTCCCCGGGGACAACTAATGAAAAACTGTTTTTT. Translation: CASSPSPGTTNEKLFF.

This CDR3 is CASSIGYREETQYF. DNA for the CDR3: TGTGCCAGTAGTATAGGGTACAGGGAAGAGACCCAGTACTTC. The chain uses TRBV19 and TRBJ2-5; weak D call: TRBD1 (6 bases). This CDR3 region has 14 residues. CDR1 is LNHDA, CDR2 SQIVND, per germline (reference sequence). The V end lost 1 base, the J end lost 3 bases, and 9 bases lay between the germline ends.

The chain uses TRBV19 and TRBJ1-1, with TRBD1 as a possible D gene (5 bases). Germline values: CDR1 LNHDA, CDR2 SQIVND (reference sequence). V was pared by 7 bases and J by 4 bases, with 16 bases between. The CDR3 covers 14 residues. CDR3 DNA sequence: TGTGCCAGTACCACCTCTTGGGGGGGCACTGAAGCTTTCTTT. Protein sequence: CASTTSWGGTEAFF.

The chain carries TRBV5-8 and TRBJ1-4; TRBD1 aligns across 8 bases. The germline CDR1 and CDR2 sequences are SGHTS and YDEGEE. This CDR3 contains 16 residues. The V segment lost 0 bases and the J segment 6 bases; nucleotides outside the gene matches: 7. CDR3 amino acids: CASSLGRGRGHEKLFF. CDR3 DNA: TGTGCCAGCAGCTTGGGTCGTGGCAGGGGGCATGAAAAACTGTTTTTT. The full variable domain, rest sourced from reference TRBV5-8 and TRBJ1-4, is EAGVTQSPTHLIKTRGQQATLRCSPISGHTSVYWYQQALGLGLQFLLWYDEGEERNRGNFPPRFSGRQFPNYSSELNVNALELEDSALYLCASSLGRGRGHEKLFFGSGTQLSVL.

CDR3 residues: CASSHEQGGLNEKLFF. As DNA, the CDR3 is TGTGCCAGCAGTCACGAACAAGGGGGCCTTAATGAAAAACTGTTTTTT. V gene TRBV7-2 combines with J gene TRBJ1-4; 7 nucleotides align to TRBD1. The germline gives CDR1 SGHTA, CDR2 FQGNSA. The CDR3 sequence is 16 residues long. The ends lost 6 bases at V and 4 bases at J; junction bases unmatched: 11.

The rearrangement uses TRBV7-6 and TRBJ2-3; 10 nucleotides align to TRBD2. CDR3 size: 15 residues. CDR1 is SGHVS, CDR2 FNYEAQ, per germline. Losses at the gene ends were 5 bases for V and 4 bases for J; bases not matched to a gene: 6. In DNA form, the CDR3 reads TGTGCCAGCAGCCCCCTCAGCGGGGGGGCAGATACGCAGTATTTT. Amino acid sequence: CASSPLSGGADTQYF.

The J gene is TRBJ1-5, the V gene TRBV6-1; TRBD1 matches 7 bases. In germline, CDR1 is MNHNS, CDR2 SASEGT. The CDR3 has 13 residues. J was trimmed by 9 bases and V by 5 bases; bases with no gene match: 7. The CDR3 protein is CASSQGDELPQHF. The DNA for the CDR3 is TGTGCCAGCAGTCAGGGGGATGAGCTGCCCCAGCATTTT.

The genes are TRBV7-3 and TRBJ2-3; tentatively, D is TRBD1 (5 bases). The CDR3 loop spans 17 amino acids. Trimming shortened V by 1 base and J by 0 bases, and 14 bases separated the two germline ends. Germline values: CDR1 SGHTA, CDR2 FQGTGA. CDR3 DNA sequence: TGTGCCAGCAGCTTAATGGGGCACCTAGGTAGCACAGATACGCAGTATTTT. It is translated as CASSLMGHLGSTDTQYF.

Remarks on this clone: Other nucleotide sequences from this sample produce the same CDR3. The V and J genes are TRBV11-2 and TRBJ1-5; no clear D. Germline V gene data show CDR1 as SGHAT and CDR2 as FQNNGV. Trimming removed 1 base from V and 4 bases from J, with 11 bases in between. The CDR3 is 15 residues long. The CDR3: CASSLGRGANQPQHF. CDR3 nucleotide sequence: TGTGCCAGCAGCTTAGGTAGAGGCGCGAATCAGCCCCAGCATTTT.

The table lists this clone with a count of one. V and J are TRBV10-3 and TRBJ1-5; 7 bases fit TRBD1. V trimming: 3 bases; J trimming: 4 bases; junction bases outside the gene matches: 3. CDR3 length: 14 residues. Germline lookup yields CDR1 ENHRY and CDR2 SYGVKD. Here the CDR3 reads CAISDQQGNQPQHF. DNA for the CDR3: TGTGCCATCAGTGATCAACAGGGGAATCAGCCCCAGCATTTT.

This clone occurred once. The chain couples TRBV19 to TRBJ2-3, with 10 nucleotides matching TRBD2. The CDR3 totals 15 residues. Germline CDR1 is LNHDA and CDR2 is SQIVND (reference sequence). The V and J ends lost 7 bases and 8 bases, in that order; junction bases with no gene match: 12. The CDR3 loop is CASKLQAGGPPTQYF. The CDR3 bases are TGTGCCAGTAAACTTCAAGCGGGGGGGCCGCCTACGCAGTATTTT.

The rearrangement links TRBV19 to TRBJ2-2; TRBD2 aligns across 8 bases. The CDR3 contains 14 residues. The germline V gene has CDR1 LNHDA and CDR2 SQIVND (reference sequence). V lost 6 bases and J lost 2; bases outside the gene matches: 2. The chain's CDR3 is CASRSGGNTGELFF. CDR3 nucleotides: TGTGCCAGTAGAAGCGGGGGAAACACCGGGGAGCTGTTTTTT.